The 9 T cell receptor beta chains given below trace back to one sample, sequenced in a study of blood T cell repertoires in COVID-19. Clones were read by immunoSEQ multiplex PCR, and TCRdb kept only the in-frame ones, dropping some. The data hold around 250,000 clones, with 85% to 90% observed a single time. Sequencing input: PBMCs or T cells enriched from blood (not recorded which). The source of these receptors is a woman aged 25-40 years with acute COVID-19.

The table lists this clone with a few counts. J is TRBJ1-4 and V is TRBV7-3, with TRBD1 matching over 8 bases. V was pared by 5 bases and J by 7 bases, with 9 bases of the junction left unmatched. CDR3 length: 15 residues. Germline V gives CDR1 SGHTA, CDR2 FQGTGA. The CDR3 here is CASSVSGTGGEKLFF. The CDR3 DNA reads TGTGCCAGCAGCGTTTCCGGGACAGGAGGTGAAAAACTGTTTTTT.

The V and J genes are TRBV5-5 and TRBJ1-5, with D perhaps matching TRBD1 (5 bases). This CDR3 has 15 amino acids. In germline, CDR1 is SGHKS, CDR2 YYEKEE (reference sequence). The V end lost 0 bases, the J end lost 0 bases, and 7 bases lay between the germline ends. The CDR3 spells CASSLAGGSNQPQHF. The CDR3 DNA reads as TGTGCCAGCAGCTTGGCGGGGGGTAGCAATCAGCCCCAGCATTTT.

The chain couples TRBV7-3 to TRBJ2-7, with a possible D match to TRBD1 (6 bases). This CDR3 contains 13 residues. CDR1 SGHTA and CDR2 FQGTGA come from the germline V gene. V was cut by 5 bases and J by 2 bases, with 10 bases left in between. CDR3 bases: TGTGCCAGCAGCCCCGGGACACCCTACGAGCAGTACTTC. Protein product: CASSPGTPYEQYF.

The table lists this clone with a count of one. J is TRBJ2-7 and V is TRBV5-6; a weak D match, TRBD1 (5 bases). Germline lookup yields CDR1 SGHDT and CDR2 YYEEEE. Trimming took 0 bases from V and 6 from J, leaving 16 bases between them. The CDR3 has 15 residues. The CDR3 spells CASSLAGAGSGEQYF. The CDR3 bases are TGTGCCAGCAGCTTGGCTGGGGCAGGGTCTGGCGAGCAGTACTTC.

V gene TRBV28 combines with J gene TRBJ1-3; D might be TRBD1 (6 bases). Germline V gene sequence: CDR1 MDHEN, CDR2 SYDVKM. This CDR3 is built from 14 residues. V dropped 7 bases and J dropped 4 bases, with 14 bases sitting between them. The CDR3 DNA reads TGTGCCAGCACCGGGAGGGGGAACGGAAACACCATATATTTT. Translating it yields CASTGRGNGNTIYF.

The chain couples TRBV7-9 to TRBJ2-1, with D possibly matching TRBD1 (5 bases). Per the germline V gene, CDR1 is SEHNR and CDR2 is FQNEAQ (reference sequence). CDR3 length: 14 amino acids. Trimming pared 7 bases from V and 6 bases from J, leaving 16 bases between. The chain's CDR3 is CASTWEQVRNEQFF. The CDR3 DNA sequence: TGTGCCAGCACCTGGGAACAGGTGCGCAATGAGCAGTTCTTC.

V usage is TRBV5-5 and J usage is TRBJ2-1; 7 bases are a match to TRBD2. The CDR3 has 16 residues. The trim removed 3 bases at V and 0 bases at J, leaving 6 bases unmatched. Germline loops: CDR1 SGHKS, CDR2 YYEKEE (reference sequence). The CDR3 DNA sequence: TGTGCCAGCAGCTCCAGACTAGCCGTCTCCTACAATGAGCAGTTCTTC. Translating gives CASSSRLAVSYNEQFF. The variable domain in full, with the rest retrieved from reference TRBV5-5 and TRBJ2-1, is DAGVTQSPTHLIKTRGQQVTLRCSPISGHKSVSWYQQVLGQGPQFIFQYYEKEERGRGNFPDRFSARQFPNYSSELNVNALLLGDSALYLCASSSRLAVSYNEQFFGPGTRLTVL.

The chain links TRBV3-1 (or the pseudogene TRBV3-2) to TRBJ2-7, with D maybe TRBD2 (5 bases). Germline V gene data show CDR1 as LGHDT and CDR2 as YNNKEL (reference sequence). CDR3 length equals 16 residues. V dropped 0 bases and J dropped 1 base, with 13 bases sitting between them. The CDR3 is CASSQDPSGPSYEQYF. The CDR3 region has the DNA TGTGCCAGCAGCCAAGATCCGAGCGGCCCTTCCTACGAGCAGTACTTC.

The chain recombines TRBV27 with TRBJ2-7, with a tentative D call TRBD1 (6 bases). V was pared by 10 bases and J by 2 bases, with 15 bases between. The germline V gene has CDR1 MNHEY and CDR2 SMNVEV (reference sequence). This CDR3 spans 13 amino acids. CDR3 loop: CATNRVGTYEQYF. Here the CDR3 DNA reads TGTGCCACTAACAGGGTAGGGACCTACGAGCAGTACTTC.